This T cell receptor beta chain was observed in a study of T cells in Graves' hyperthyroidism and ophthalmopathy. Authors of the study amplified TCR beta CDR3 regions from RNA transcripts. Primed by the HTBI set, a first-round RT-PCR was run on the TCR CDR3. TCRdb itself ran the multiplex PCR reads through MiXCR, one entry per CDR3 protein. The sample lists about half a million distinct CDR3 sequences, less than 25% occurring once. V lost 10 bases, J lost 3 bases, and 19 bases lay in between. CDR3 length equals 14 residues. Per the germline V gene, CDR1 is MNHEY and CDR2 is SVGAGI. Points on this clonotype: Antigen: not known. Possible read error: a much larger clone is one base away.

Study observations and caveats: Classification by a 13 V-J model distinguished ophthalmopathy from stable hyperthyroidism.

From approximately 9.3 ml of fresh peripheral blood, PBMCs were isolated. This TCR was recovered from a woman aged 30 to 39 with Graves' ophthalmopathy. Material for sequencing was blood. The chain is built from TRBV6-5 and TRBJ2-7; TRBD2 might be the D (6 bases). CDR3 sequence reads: CANSYSGGDYEQYF. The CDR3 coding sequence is TGTGCCAACAGCTACTCCGGAGGGGACTACGAGCAGTACTTC.